This T cell receptor beta chain was identified during a study of blood T cells in healthy people across ages. The use of a sample-barcoded 5' primer and a J-beta primer mix characterized a second PCR of about 7 to 12 cycles. MiXCR was run by TCRdb on the 5' RACE reads, yielding one entry per CDR3 protein. The sample records some 1.5 million distinct CDR3 sequences, 28% being singletons. The CDR3 is 13 residues long. CDR1 is GTSNPN, CDR2 SVGIG, per germline (reference sequence). This receptor was obtained from a woman aged 25 to 39 in good health. The sample taken for sequencing was blood. The gene calls are TRBV30 and TRBJ2-5; D might be TRBD1 (5 bases). The J call may be wrong; the DNA end is better matched by TRBJ2-7. The CDR3 DNA sequence: TGTGCCTGGGGGGCTCAGAGCTCCTACGAGCAGTACTTC. Its translation is CAWGAQSSYEQYF.